This T cell receptor (beta chain) was documented in a study of blood T cell repertoires in COVID-19. About the research overall: The United States, Italy and Spain supplied acute and convalescent COVID-19 samples. Sample material is recorded as cDNA or gDNA derived from T cells, B-cell-depleted T cells, or PBMCs.

J was trimmed by 4 bases and V by 0 bases; bases with no gene match: 5. The CDR3 has 15 amino acids. Germline V gives CDR1 LGHNA, CDR2 YNFKEQ. In the study's own analysis: Estimates of nucleated cell counts were drawn from the amplification of reference gene primers. Libraries were prepared by immunoSEQ multiplex PCR; TCRdb keeps only in-frame clonotypes and omits some of them. V, J and clone size reflect that table, while D and trimming were determined from the DNA. The repertoire holds 65,000 to 95,000 clones, 80% seen once, with more than 10% in the top ten. The sample comprised peripheral blood. This rearrangement joins TRBV4-2 to TRBJ1-2, with TRBD1 identical over 7 bases. This TCR was recovered from a woman aged 35 to 49 with active or convalescent COVID-19. The CDR3 sequence: CASSQDGDRAYGYTF. CDR3 coding DNA: TGTGCCAGCAGCCAAGATGGCGACAGGGCCTATGGCTACACCTTC.